This T cell receptor (beta chain) is from a study of preoperative IRX-2 immunotherapy in early breast cancer. Sequencing used immunoSEQ multiplex PCR; TCRdb keeps in-frame clones, though not all of them. Here the sample spans 35,000 to 40,000 clones, 75% to 85% being singletons. The CDR3 totals 15 residues. Trimming took off 1 base at V and 1 base at J, with 11 bases between the two ends. The V gene's germline CDR1 is SGHRS and CDR2 YFSETQ. The treatment is: preoperative locoregional IRX-2 cytokine immunotherapy. Samples came from a phase Ib trial of preoperative locoregional IRX-2 cytokine immunotherapy.

Specimen: lymph node tissue, collected after IRX-2 immunotherapy. The chain joins TRBV5-1 to TRBJ2-5; D perhaps matches TRBD2 (5 bases). This receptor was obtained from a human donor with breast cancer. CDR3 DNA sequence: TGCGCCAGCAGCTTGCGTCCGGGGTCCCAAGAGACCCAGTACTTC. Protein product: CASSLRPGSQETQYF. Full variable domain (remainder filled in from reference TRBV5-1 and TRBJ2-5): KAGVTQTPRYLIKTRGQQVTLSCSPISGHRSVSWYQQTPGQGLQFLFEYFSETQRNKGNFPGRFSGRQFSNSRSEMNVSTLELGDSALYLCASSLRPGSQETQYFGPGTRLLVL.